The source of this T cell receptor (beta chain) is a study of shared clonotypes between healthy human individuals (dated by TCRdb to about 2020). Regarding the study in general: Three men and two women, aged 18 to 49 years, made up the cohort. To estimate repertoire size and how much clonotypes are shared between individuals, the study performed deep sequencing of blood TCR repertoires from a few healthy adults. To increase sequencing depth and limit assay-specific biases, TCR repertoire library preparation and sequencing were carried out by different laboratories using diverse techniques. Between about 0.9 and 8.9 billion PBMCs per donor were obtained by leukapheresis. What the authors observed across the whole study: The small number of donors limited the genetic and exposure-history diversity represented. Pairwise subsampling led to the expectation that sequencing depth would affect the degree of clonotype sharing among donors. Sampling was limited to blood, and TCR repertoires in tissue likely differ from TCR repertoires in blood.

Using the deep immunoSEQ assay, TCR CDR3 regions were amplified from genomic DNA by multiplex PCR. Genomic DNA extracted from each cell subset was distributed evenly over all wells of several immunoSEQ 96-well plates, and each plate served as one replicate. For unsorted PBMC, around 310 ng of genomic DNA, equivalent to tens of thousands of T cell genomes, went into each replicate PCR. Genomic DNA from unsorted PBMC was sequenced over ten immunoSEQ deep assay plates. The purified libraries were quantified using a Qubit 3.0 fluorometer, sized with a Bioanalyzer 2100, and then quantified again using the KAPA Library Quantification kit. Each immunoSEQ 96-well plate was sequenced on its own single-read 150-cycle Illumina NextSeq 550 flow cell. The original pipeline was this. Because the immunoSEQ output held only junctional sequences and lacked quality scores, the filtering could not match the filtering applied to full-length reads. To assign V/J genes and CDR3, sequences were annotated against IMGT germline references using PyIR, a Python wrapper for IgBLAST v1.9. Reads with weak V/J assignments (E-value above 1e-6), missing CDR3, stop codons, out-of-frame junctions, or ambiguous translated residues were removed. V3J clonotypes were defined by identical inferred V gene, J gene, and CDR3 amino acid sequence. Percentage overlap between repertoires was computed as shared unique clonotypes divided by the size of the smaller repertoire. Repertoire richness was assessed with RTK rarefaction, the Chao1 estimator, and Recon v2.1 estimates of unobserved clonotypes. In TCRdb, the immuneACCESS table is reduced to in-frame sequences with V and J assigned. These tables do not hold every clone; where another copy was compared, an unresolved V gene accounts for under half, and the others remain unexplained. That table is the source of V, J and clone size, and D and trimming were worked out from the DNA. This sample has fewer than 600,000 clones in its table, and 77% of those were observed once. Together, the top ten hold about 11% of the sample.

Healthy HIV-negative adults with no recently reported acute infections or vaccinations were included as donors. Only Caucasian adults living in Nashville, Tennessee, USA were represented among the donors. For unsorted samples, some 90 million PBMCs were counted, and genomic DNA was extracted using the QIAamp DNA Blood Mini kit. Blood was collected by leukapheresis, and PBMCs were isolated by Ficoll-Histopaque density gradient centrifugation and then cryopreserved in liquid nitrogen vapor phase. In the case of this clone: What antigen it recognizes has not been identified. Base qualities were left out, and no much larger clone turns up one base away.

From its cysteine to its phenylalanine, the CDR3 spans 15 amino acids. Only the CDR3 part of the read is kept: 45 bases, read in frame from the first base. CDR1 is given as SGHRS and CDR2 as YFSETQ, both from the germline V gene. Trimming at the junction amounts to 4 bases on V and 3 bases on J, and the germline ends lie 16 bases apart. The clonotype comes from a woman aged 40 to 50 in good health. Some clones in this sample may be carry-over from other donors' samples. Sequenced sample: PBMCs. The V and J segments used are TRBV5-1 and TRBJ2-5, with TRBD1 as a weak D call on 7 bases. Here is the DNA: TGCGCCAGCAGCACCCAAACAGGGGAGGAAGAGACCCAGTACTTC. Its coded protein is CASSTQTGEEETQYF.